This T cell receptor (beta chain) was identified during a study of blood T cells in healthy people across ages. Together with a sample-barcoded 5' primer, a J-beta primer mix was included in a second PCR lasting about 7 to 11 cycles. Tagging of each cDNA molecule was performed by a template-switch adaptor with 12 random nucleotides. TCRdb re-analysed the 5' RACE reads in MiXCR, keeping a single row per CDR3 protein. The sample includes about 800,000 distinct CDR3 sequences, roughly 60% of them seen just once. The CDR3 runs to 14 residues. Losses at the gene ends were 0 bases for V and 7 bases for J; bases not matched to a gene: 0. Germline lookup yields CDR1 LGHNA and CDR2 YSLEER.

The sample comprised blood. The genes are TRBV4-3 and TRBJ1-6; the match to TRBD1 covers 7 bases. The receptor's source is a young man in good health. CDR3 residues: CASSQDRGNSPLHF. The CDR3 DNA sequence: TGCGCCAGCAGCCAAGACAGGGGGAATTCACCCCTCCACTTT.